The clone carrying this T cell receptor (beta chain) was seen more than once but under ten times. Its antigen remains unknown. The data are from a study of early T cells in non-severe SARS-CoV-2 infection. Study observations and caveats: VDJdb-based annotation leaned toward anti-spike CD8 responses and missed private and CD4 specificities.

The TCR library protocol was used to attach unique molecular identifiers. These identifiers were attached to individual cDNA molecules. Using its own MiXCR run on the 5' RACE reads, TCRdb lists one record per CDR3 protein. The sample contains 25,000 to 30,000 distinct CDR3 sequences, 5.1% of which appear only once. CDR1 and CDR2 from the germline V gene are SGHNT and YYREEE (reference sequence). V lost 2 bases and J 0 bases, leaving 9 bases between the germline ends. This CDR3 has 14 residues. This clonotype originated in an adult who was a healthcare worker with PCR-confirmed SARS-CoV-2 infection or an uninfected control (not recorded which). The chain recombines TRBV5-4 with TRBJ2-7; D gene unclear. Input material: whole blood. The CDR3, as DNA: TGTGCCAGCAGCTTACCCGGAAGCTCCTACGAGCAGTACTTC. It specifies CASSLPGSSYEQYF.